The 20 T cell receptor beta chains given below trace back to one sample, sequenced in a study of shared clonotypes between healthy human individuals. Only CD45RO-negative cells positively selected for CCR7 counted as naive CD8 cells, so terminally differentiated effector memory CD45RA+ cells were excluded. Profiled with immunoSEQ multiplex PCR; TCRdb holds only in-frame clones, not every one. The repertoire includes about 2,200,000 clones, about 93% of them detected once, and roughly 1.7% sits in the top ten. The sequencing sample was made of naive CD8+ T cells from PBMCs. The receptors here all came from a man between 18 and 29 years old in good health. Some clones in this sample may be carry-over from other donors' samples.

This clone was observed a single time. The genes are TRBV7-2 and TRBJ2-7; the D call may be TRBD1 or TRBD2 (5 bases each). Germline V gives CDR1 SGHTA, CDR2 FQGNSA. V lost 3 bases and J 6 bases, leaving 15 bases between the germline ends. The length of the CDR3 is 14 residues. For the CDR3, the DNA is TGTGCCAGCAGCTTGGGGGACGGTCCTTTCGAGCAGTACTTC. Translation: CASSLGDGPFEQYF.

The chain joins TRBV7-9 to TRBJ2-3, with D uncertain. V lost 5 bases, J lost 2 bases, and 17 bases lay in between. Germline V gene data show CDR1 as SEHNR and CDR2 as FQNEAQ (reference sequence). This CDR3 has 16 residues. CDR3 residues: CASSPRIPALTDTQYF. In DNA, the CDR3 is TGTGCCAGCAGCCCCCGGATCCCTGCCCTCACAGATACGCAGTATTTT.

Comment on this clone: Other DNA sequences of this sample code for an identical CDR3. This chain links TRBV5-6 with TRBJ2-7; 9 positions agree with TRBD2. The CDR3 has 15 residues. With V trimmed by 0 bases and J by 3 bases, 4 bases remained unmatched. In germline, CDR1 is SGHDT, CDR2 YYEEEE. The CDR3 DNA follows: TGTGCCAGCAGCTTGGGTCTAGCGGGATTCTACGAGCAGTACTTC. This gives the protein CASSLGLAGFYEQYF.

This chain joins TRBV4-1 and TRBJ1-3; D unresolved. The CDR3 spans 16 residues. V was trimmed by 0 bases and J by 2 bases, leaving 11 bases between them. Looked up from germline, CDR1 is MGHRA and CDR2 is YSYEKL. In DNA form, the CDR3 reads TGCGCCAGCAGCCAAGATCGCGGGATAACTGGAAACACCATATATTTT. Protein sequence: CASSQDRGITGNTIYF.

The V and J genes are TRBV11-2 and TRBJ1-2; D unclear. Trimming took off 1 base at V and 6 bases at J, with 15 bases between the two ends. The CDR3 consists of 15 residues. CDR1 is SGHAT, CDR2 FQNNGV, per germline. The CDR3 sequence is CASSLVFRQTDGYTF. The CDR3 DNA reads TGTGCCAGCAGCTTAGTTTTCCGGCAGACCGATGGCTACACCTTC.

This chain joins TRBV30 and TRBJ2-7; the match to TRBD1 covers 8 bases. The CDR3 is made up of 14 amino acids. Germline CDR1 and CDR2: GTSNPN and SVGIG (reference sequence). V trimming: 3 bases; J trimming: 4 bases; junction bases outside the gene matches: 8. CDR3 coding DNA: TGTGCCTGGAGCAGCTGGGACAGGTTTTACGAGCAGTACTTC. The encoded protein is CAWSSWDRFYEQYF.

J is TRBJ2-7 and V is TRBV7-9; the match to TRBD2 covers 7 bases. Germline values: CDR1 SEHNR, CDR2 FQNEAQ (reference sequence). Losses at the gene ends were 5 bases for V and 2 bases for J; bases not matched to a gene: 21. The CDR3 runs 19 residues. The CDR3 region has the DNA TGTGCCAGCAGCCCACCTTCGAAGTGGGCGGGAGAGTCGGCCTACGAGCAGTACTTC. Residues: CASSPPSKWAGESAYEQYF.

The chain joins TRBV10-3 to TRBJ2-7; TRBD1 matches 7 bases. V was clipped by 4 bases and J by 2 bases; unmatched bases: 5. Germline values: CDR1 ENHRY, CDR2 SYGVKD. CDR3 length: 14 residues. For the CDR3, the DNA is TGTGCCATCAGTGGAAACGACAGGGCCTACGAGCAGTACTTC. Protein: CAISGNDRAYEQYF.

Points on this clone: This sample also contains other DNA sequences that code for the same CDR3. The V gene is TRBV27, the J gene TRBJ2-1; tentatively, D is TRBD2 (5 bases). The CDR3 is made up of 15 amino acids. CDR1 MNHEY and CDR2 SMNVEV come from the germline V gene (reference sequence). Trimming took 2 bases from V and 0 from J, leaving 8 bases between them. The CDR3: CASSLAGYSYNEQFF. In DNA, the CDR3 is TGTGCCAGCAGTTTAGCGGGCTACTCCTACAATGAGCAGTTCTTC.

CDR3 sequence (DNA): TGTGCCAGCAGTTACTGGAGCGGGAGGGGAAATGAGCAGTTCTTC. Translating it yields CASSYWSGRGNEQFF. V and J are TRBV6-6 and TRBJ2-1; 10 bases are shared with TRBD2. This CDR3 contains 15 residues. Per germline, CDR1 MNHNY and CDR2 SVGAGI (reference sequence). The J segment lost 7 bases and the V segment lost 1 base, leaving 4 bases of the junction unmatched.

V usage is TRBV6-1 and J usage is TRBJ2-7; D call uncertain. V gave up 5 bases and J gave up 6 bases, with 8 bases separating them. The CDR3 runs 11 residues. The V gene's germline CDR1 is MNHNS and CDR2 SASEGT. CDR3 nucleotides: TGTGCCAGCAGTCTAGGCCCCGAGCAGTACTTC. This sequence encodes CASSLGPEQYF.

The chain joins TRBV4-1 to TRBJ2-7; 10 nucleotides match TRBD1. V was clipped by 5 bases and J by 5 bases; unmatched bases: 12. Germline CDR1 MGHRA, CDR2 YSYEKL. This CDR3 comprises 16 residues. DNA of the CDR3: TGCGCCAGCAGCGAAGCACCGGGACAGGGGATGGACGAGCAGTACTTC. Translating gives CASSEAPGQGMDEQYF.

The gene calls are TRBV7-6 and TRBJ1-5; 9 bases fit TRBD1. CDR1 is SGHVS and CDR2 is FNYEAQ in the germline V gene. The V segment lost 5 bases and the J segment 7 bases; nucleotides outside the gene matches: 3. The CDR3 has 13 amino acids. DNA of the CDR3: TGTGCCAGCAGCCTGGACAGGGGCCAGCCCCAGCATTTT. Translating gives CASSLDRGQPQHF.

The chain has TRBV15 and TRBJ2-3, with 7 bases identical to TRBD2. The CDR3 sequence is 14 residues long. With 5 bases clipped from V and 3 bases from J, the junction kept 5 bases outside the gene matches. Germline values: CDR1 LNHNV, CDR2 YYDKDF (reference sequence). The CDR3 reads CATSEREGTDTQYF. CDR3 bases: TGTGCCACCAGCGAGCGGGAAGGGACAGATACGCAGTATTTT.

The genes are TRBV7-2 and TRBJ2-1, with TRBD2 matching 9 bases. This CDR3 region has 17 residues. The J segment lost 1 base and the V segment lost 2 bases, leaving 6 bases of the junction unmatched. CDR1 and CDR2 (germline): SGHTA, FQGNSA. CDR3 residues: CASSLRRLADSYNEQFF. The CDR3 coding sequence is TGTGCCAGCAGCTTACGCAGACTAGCGGATTCCTACAATGAGCAGTTCTTC.

The chain joins TRBV19 to TRBJ2-5; D is undetermined. This CDR3 is 12 amino acids long. Germline CDR1 LNHDA, CDR2 SQIVND (reference sequence). The V and J ends lost 7 bases and 7 bases respectively, with 13 bases between them. This chain's CDR3 is CASKQGLGTQYF. CDR3 in DNA: TGTGCCAGTAAGCAAGGGCTTGGGACCCAGTACTTC.

This chain joins TRBV19 and TRBJ2-2; 12 nucleotides line up with TRBD1. Germline V gene lookup returns CDR1 LNHDA and CDR2 SQIVND (reference sequence). V shed 7 bases and J 6 bases; nucleotides not matched to a gene: 3. The CDR3 has 14 amino acids. CDR3 DNA: TGTGCCAGTACGGGACAGGGGGCTCCCGGGGAGCTGTTTTTT. Translation: CASTGQGAPGELFF.

The chain has TRBV7-7 and TRBJ2-2; D not certain. With 5 bases removed from V and 2 bases from J, the gap between germline ends came to 12 bases. The CDR3 has 15 residues. Per the germline V gene, CDR1 is SSHAT and CDR2 is FNYEAQ (reference sequence). CDR3 sequence reads: CASSPGVANTGELFF. CDR3 DNA sequence: TGTGCCAGCAGCCCTGGGGTCGCCAACACCGGGGAGCTGTTTTTT.

The chain couples TRBV6-5 to TRBJ2-1; 8 positions agree with TRBD1. The germline V gene has CDR1 MNHEY and CDR2 SVGAGI. Trimming cost V 6 bases and J 1 base; bases outside gene matches: 5. This CDR3 spans 15 amino acids. The CDR3 spells CASRDRDRSYNEQFF. For the CDR3, the DNA is TGTGCCAGCAGGGACCGGGACAGGTCCTACAATGAGCAGTTCTTC.

This clone was recorded once. Other DNA sequences in this specimen translate into the identical CDR3. V usage is TRBV7-2 and J usage is TRBJ2-7; 11 bases align to TRBD2. V gave up 1 base and J gave up 3 bases; unmatched junction bases: 2. Per the germline V gene, CDR1 is SGHTA and CDR2 is FQGNSA. The CDR3 contains 15 residues. CDR3 DNA sequence: TGTGCCAGCAGCTTAGGGCTAGCGGGGGGCTACGAGCAGTACTTC. Translation: CASSLGLAGGYEQYF.